This T cell receptor (beta chain) was identified during a study of T-cell memory formation after mild COVID-19. Study results and limitations: Clones shrinking between day 15 and 85 showed a balanced CD4/CD8 split, and those that grew later tilted toward CD4+. The appearance of some responding clones in pre-infection memory suggested that cross-reactive memory joined. For contracting clones, CD4+ ones sat mainly in CM and EM, CD8+ in EMRA.

The TCR alpha and TCR beta cDNA libraries, bearing sample barcodes and UMIs, were generated by 5'RACE using constant-segment primers. TCRdb re-derived calls from the 5' RACE reads in MiXCR, one entry per CDR3 protein. Altogether a few hundred thousand distinct CDR3 sequences are present, 20% to 25% being singletons, with the ten largest covering 8.5% to 9%. This clonotype was observed a handful of times. As yet, its antigen is unknown. This CDR3 contains 14 residues. The V gene lost 1 base and the J gene lost 3 bases, with 11 bases spanning the gap. Germline V gives CDR1 SGHDT, CDR2 YYEEEE. Sequenced input: PBMCs or a T cell subset sorted from them (not recorded which). The V gene is TRBV5-6, the J gene TRBJ2-7; D remains ambiguous. The TCR was taken from an adult woman who had mild COVID-19 (a few samples of this study predate the infection). Cell type and time point are not known. CDR3 DNA: TGTGCCAGCAGCTTGAGTGTCAGCAGCTACGAGCAGTACTTC. It is translated as CASSLSVSSYEQYF.